This T cell receptor (beta chain) was sequenced for a study of T cell repertoires in cytomegalovirus infection. Using its own MiXCR run on the reads, TCRdb lists one record per CDR3 protein. The repertoire holds about 160,000 distinct CDR3 sequences, with about 22% as singletons. Broader study findings: Ex vivo, HLA-C-restricted CMV-specific TCR beta clonotypes prevailed over the rest of the response.

The germline gives CDR1 MNHEY, CDR2 SMNVEV (reference sequence). This CDR3 spans 15 amino acids. Germline trimming cut 5 bases from V and 5 bases from J; bases unmatched to any gene: 10. With respect to this clonotype: The antigen is not known.

This receptor was obtained from a human donor in good health (CMV status not recorded). Some clones in this sample may be carry-over from other donors' samples. The rearrangement joins TRBV27 to TRBJ2-7; 9 nucleotides match TRBD1. The sample consisted of CD8+ T cells from cultured PBMCs, taken from culture after CMV antigen stimulation. The CDR3 sequence is CASSLTGGPVDEQYF. For the CDR3, the DNA is TGTGCCAGCAGTCTAACAGGGGGCCCTGTGGACGAGCAGTACTTC.